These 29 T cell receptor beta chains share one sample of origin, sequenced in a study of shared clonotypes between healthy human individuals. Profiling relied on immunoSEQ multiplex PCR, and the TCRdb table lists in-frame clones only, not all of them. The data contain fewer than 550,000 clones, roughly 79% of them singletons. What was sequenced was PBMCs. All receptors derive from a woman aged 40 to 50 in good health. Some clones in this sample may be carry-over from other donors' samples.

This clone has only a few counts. The CDR3 nucleotides read TGTGCCAGCAGTTTAAAAAATTCGGCCCTCCACTTT. The encoded protein is CASSLKNSALHF. The gene calls are TRBV28 and TRBJ1-6; no firm D call. Germline V gives CDR1 MDHEN, CDR2 SYDVKM. The CDR3 has 12 residues. The ends were cut back, 2 bases at V and 14 bases at J, with 10 bases in the middle.

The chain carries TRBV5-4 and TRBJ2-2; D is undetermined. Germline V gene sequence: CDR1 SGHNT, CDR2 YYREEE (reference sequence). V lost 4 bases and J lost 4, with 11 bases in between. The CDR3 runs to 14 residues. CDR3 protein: CASSGTRSTGELFF. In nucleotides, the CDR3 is TGTGCCAGCAGCGGAACCCGGAGCACCGGGGAGCTGTTTTTT.

The CDR3 protein is CASSVATGSGEQYF. CDR3 coding DNA: TGTGCCAGCAGCGTAGCTACGGGGTCCGGCGAGCAGTACTTC. The rearrangement joins TRBV9 to TRBJ2-7; D is possibly TRBD2 (5 bases). The CDR3 has 14 amino acids. Germline CDR1 SGDLS, CDR2 YYNGEE. Between the trimmed V and J ends, which lost 0 bases and 6 bases, there was a span of 13 bases.

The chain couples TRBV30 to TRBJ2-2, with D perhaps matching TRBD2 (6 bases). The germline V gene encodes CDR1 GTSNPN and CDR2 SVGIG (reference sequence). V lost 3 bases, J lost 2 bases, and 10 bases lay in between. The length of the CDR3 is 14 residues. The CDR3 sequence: CAWSRDFNTGELFF. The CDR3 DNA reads TGTGCCTGGAGCCGGGACTTCAACACCGGGGAGCTGTTTTTT.

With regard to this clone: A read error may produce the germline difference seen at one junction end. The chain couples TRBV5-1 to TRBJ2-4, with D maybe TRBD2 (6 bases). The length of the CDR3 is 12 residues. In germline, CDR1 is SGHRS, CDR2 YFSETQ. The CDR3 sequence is CASSLGGDIQYF. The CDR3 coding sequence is TGCGCCAGCAGTTTGGGGGGAGACATTCAGTACTTC.

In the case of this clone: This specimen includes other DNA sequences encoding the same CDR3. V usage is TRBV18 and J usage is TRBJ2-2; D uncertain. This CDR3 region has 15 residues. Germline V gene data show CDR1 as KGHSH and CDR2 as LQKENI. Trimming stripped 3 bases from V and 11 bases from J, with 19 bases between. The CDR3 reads CASSPVGPSDGELFF. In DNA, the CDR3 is TGTGCCAGCTCACCGGTCGGGCCCTCGGACGGAGAGCTGTTTTTT.

The CDR3 loop reads CAWMASGKYEQYF. The CDR3 DNA follows: TGTGCCTGGATGGCTAGCGGGAAGTACGAGCAGTACTTC. V and J are TRBV30 and TRBJ2-7; 9 positions match TRBD2. V lost 4 bases and J lost 4; bases outside the gene matches: 5. In germline, CDR1 is GTSNPN, CDR2 SVGIG (reference sequence). The CDR3 length is 13 residues. Variable domain in full (rest from reference TRBV30 and TRBJ2-7): SQTIHQWPATLVQPVGSPLSLECTVEGTSNPNLYWYRQAAGRGLQLLFYSVGIGQISSEVPQNLSASRPQDRQFILSSKKLLLSDSGFYLCAWMASGKYEQYFGPGTRLTVT.

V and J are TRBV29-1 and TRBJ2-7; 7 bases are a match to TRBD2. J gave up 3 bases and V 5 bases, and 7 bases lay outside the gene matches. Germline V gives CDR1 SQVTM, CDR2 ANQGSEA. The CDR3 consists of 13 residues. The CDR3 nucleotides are TGCAGCGTTCCCGGGGGGTTTGGCTACGAGCAGTACTTC. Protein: CSVPGGFGYEQYF.

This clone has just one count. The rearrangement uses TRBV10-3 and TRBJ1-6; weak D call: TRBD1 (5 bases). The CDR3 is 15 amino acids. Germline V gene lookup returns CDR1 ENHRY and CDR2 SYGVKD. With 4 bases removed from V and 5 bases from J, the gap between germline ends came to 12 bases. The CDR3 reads CAISAGTANNSPLHF. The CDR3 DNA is TGTGCCATCAGTGCGGGGACCGCTAATAATTCACCCCTCCACTTT.

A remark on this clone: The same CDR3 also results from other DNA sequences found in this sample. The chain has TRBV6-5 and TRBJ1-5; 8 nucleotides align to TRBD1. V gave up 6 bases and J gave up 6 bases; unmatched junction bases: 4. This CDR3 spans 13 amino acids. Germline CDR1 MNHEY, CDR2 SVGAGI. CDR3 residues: CASSTGGGQPQHF. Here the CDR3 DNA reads TGTGCCAGCAGCACAGGGGGGGGTCAGCCCCAGCATTTT.

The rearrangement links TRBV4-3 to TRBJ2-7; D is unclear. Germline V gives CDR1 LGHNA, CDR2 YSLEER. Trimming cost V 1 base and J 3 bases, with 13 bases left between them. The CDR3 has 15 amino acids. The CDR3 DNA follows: TGCGCCAGCAGCCAAGGATGGAACACGGACTACGAGCAGTACTTC. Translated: CASSQGWNTDYEQYF.

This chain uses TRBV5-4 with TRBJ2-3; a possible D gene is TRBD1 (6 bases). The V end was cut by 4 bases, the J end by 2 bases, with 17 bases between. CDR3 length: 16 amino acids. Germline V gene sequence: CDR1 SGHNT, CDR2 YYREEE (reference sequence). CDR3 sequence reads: CASSPTGISHTDTQYF. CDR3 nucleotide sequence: TGTGCCAGCAGCCCCACAGGGATATCACACACAGATACGCAGTATTTT.

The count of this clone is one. CDR3: CASSFSRGPLGEQYF. The CDR3 nucleotides are TGTGCCAGCAGTTTCTCTAGGGGGCCTCTGGGGGAGCAGTACTTC. The gene calls are TRBV28 and TRBJ2-7; 7 bases fit TRBD1. Germline CDR1 is MDHEN and CDR2 is SYDVKM. This CDR3 has 15 residues. Trimming removed 3 bases from V and 7 bases from J; junction bases left unmatched: 12.

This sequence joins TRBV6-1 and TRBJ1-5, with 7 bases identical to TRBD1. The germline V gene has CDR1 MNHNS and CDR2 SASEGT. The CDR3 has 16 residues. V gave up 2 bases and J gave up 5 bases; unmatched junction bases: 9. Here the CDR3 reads CASSERAGGTYQPQHF. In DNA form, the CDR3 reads TGTGCCAGCAGTGAAAGGGCAGGGGGTACCTATCAGCCCCAGCATTTT.

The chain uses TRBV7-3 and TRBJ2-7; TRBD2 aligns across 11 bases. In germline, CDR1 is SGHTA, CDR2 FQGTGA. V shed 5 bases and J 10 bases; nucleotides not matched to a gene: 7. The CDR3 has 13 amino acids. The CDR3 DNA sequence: TGTGCCAGCAGCCCAGTAGCGGGAGGGTCACAGTACTTC. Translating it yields CASSPVAGGSQYF.

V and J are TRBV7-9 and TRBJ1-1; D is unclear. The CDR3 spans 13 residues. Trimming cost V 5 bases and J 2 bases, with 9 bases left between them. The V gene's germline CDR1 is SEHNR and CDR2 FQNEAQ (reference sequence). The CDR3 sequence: CASSPGSNTEAFF. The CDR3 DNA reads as TGTGCCAGCAGCCCCGGGTCCAACACTGAAGCTTTCTTT.

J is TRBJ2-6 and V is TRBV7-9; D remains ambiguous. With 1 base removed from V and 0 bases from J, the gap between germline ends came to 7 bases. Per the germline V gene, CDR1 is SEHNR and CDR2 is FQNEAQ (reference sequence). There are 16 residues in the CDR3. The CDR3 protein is CASSLVLYSGANVLTF. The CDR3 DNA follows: TGTGCCAGCAGCTTAGTTCTCTACTCTGGGGCCAACGTCCTGACTTTC. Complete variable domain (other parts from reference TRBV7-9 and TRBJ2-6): DTGVSQNPRHKITKRGQNVTFRCDPISEHNRLYWYRQTLGQGPEFLTYFQNEAQLEKSRLLSDRFSAERPKGSFSTLEIQRTEQGDSAMYLCASSLVLYSGANVLTFGAGSRLTVL.

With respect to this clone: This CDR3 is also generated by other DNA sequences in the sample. The chain's CDR3 is CATSRDRTNEKLFF. The CDR3 DNA follows: TGTGCCACCAGCAGAGATCGAACAAATGAAAAACTGTTTTTT. The genes are TRBV15 and TRBJ1-4; D unresolved. V was clipped by 0 bases and J by 5 bases, with 7 bases between them. Germline CDR1 LNHNV, CDR2 YYDKDF (reference sequence). The CDR3 runs to 14 residues.

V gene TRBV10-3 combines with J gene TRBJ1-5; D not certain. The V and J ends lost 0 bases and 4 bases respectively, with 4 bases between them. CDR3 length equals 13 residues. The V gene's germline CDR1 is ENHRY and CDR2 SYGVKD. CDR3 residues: CAISESMNQPQHF. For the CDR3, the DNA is TGTGCCATCAGTGAGTCAATGAATCAGCCCCAGCATTTT.

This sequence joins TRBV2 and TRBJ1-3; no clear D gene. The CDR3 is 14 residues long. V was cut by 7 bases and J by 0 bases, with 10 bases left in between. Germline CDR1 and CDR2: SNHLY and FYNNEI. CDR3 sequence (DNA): TGTGCCAGCATTAAGGACCTCTCTGGAAACACCATATATTTT. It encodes CASIKDLSGNTIYF.

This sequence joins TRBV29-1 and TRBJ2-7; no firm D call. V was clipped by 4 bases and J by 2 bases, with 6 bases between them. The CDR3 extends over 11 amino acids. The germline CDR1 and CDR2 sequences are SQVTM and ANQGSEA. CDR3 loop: CSVGNPYEQYF. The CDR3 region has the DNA TGCAGCGTTGGGAACCCCTACGAGCAGTACTTC.

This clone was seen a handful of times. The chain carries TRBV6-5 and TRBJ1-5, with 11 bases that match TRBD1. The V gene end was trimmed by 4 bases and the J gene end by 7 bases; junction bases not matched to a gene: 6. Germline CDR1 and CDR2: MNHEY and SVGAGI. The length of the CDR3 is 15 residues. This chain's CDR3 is CASSSGTGGNQPQHF. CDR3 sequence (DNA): TGTGCCAGCAGTTCCGGGACAGGGGGGAACCAGCCCCAGCATTTT.

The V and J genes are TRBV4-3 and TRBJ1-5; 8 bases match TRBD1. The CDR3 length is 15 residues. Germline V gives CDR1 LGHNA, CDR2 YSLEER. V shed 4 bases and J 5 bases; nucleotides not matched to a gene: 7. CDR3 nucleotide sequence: TGCGCCAGCAGCCGAGGGACAGGCCCCGATCAGCCCCAGCATTTT. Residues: CASSRGTGPDQPQHF.

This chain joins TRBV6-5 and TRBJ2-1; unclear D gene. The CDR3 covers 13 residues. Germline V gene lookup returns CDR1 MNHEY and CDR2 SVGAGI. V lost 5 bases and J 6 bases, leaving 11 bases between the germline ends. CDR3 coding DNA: TGTGCCAGCAGTCCCCCGTTTTCCAATGAGCAGTTCTTC. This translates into CASSPPFSNEQFF.

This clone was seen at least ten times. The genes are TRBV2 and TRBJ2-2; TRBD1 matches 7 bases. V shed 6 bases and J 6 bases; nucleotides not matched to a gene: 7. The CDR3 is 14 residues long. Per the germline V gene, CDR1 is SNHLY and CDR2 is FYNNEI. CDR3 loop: CASRGDSAAGELFF. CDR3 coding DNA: TGTGCCAGCAGGGGGGACAGTGCCGCCGGGGAGCTGTTTTTT.

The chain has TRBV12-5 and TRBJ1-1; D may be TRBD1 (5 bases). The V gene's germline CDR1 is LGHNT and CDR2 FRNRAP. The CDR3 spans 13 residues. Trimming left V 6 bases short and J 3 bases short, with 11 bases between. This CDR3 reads CASGLAGDTEAFF. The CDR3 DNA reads TGTGCTAGTGGCTTAGCGGGGGACACTGAAGCTTTCTTT.

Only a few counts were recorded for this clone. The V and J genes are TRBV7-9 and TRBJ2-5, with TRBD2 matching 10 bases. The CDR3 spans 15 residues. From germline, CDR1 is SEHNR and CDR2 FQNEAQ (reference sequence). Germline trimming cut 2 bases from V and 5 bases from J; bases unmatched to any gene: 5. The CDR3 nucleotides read TGTGCCAGCAGCTTAAACCTAGCGGGAGATGAGACCCAGTACTTC. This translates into CASSLNLAGDETQYF.

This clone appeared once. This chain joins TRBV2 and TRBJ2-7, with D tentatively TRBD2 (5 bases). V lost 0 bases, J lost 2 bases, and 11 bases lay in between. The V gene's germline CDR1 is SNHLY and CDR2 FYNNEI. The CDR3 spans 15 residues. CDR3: CASSEARRAAYEQYF. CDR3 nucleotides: TGTGCCAGCAGTGAAGCGCGGCGGGCCGCCTACGAGCAGTACTTC. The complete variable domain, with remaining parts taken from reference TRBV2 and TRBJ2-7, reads EPEVTQTPSHQVTQMGQEVILRCVPISNHLYFYWYRQILGQKVEFLVSFYNNEISEKSEIFDDQFSVERPDGSNFTLKIRSTKLEDSAMYFCASSEARRAAYEQYFGPGTRLTVT.

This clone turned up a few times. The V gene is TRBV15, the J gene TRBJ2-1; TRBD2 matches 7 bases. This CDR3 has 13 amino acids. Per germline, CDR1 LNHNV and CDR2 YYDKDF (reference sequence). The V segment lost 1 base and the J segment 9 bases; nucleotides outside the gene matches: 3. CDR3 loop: CATSRAGGGEQFF. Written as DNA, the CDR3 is TGTGCCACCAGCAGAGCGGGAGGCGGTGAGCAGTTCTTC.